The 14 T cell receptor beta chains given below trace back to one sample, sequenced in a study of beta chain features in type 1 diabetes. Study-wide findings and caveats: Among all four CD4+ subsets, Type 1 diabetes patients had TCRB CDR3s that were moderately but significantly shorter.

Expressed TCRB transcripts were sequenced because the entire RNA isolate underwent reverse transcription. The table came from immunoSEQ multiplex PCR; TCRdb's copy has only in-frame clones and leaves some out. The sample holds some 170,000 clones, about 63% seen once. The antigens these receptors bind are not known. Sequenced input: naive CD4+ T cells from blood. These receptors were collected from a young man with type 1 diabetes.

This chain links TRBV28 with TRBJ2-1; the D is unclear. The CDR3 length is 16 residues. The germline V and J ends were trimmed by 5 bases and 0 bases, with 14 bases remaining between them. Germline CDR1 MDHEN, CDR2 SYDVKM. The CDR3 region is CASSPETVSSYNEQFF. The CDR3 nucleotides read TGTGCCAGCAGTCCCGAGACTGTCAGCTCCTACAATGAGCAGTTCTTC.

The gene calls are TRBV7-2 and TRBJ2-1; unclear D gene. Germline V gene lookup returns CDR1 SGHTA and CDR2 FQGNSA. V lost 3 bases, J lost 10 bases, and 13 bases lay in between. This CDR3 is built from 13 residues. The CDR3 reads CASSFTNLHEQFF. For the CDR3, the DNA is TGTGCCAGCAGCTTCACTAATCTGCACGAGCAGTTCTTC.

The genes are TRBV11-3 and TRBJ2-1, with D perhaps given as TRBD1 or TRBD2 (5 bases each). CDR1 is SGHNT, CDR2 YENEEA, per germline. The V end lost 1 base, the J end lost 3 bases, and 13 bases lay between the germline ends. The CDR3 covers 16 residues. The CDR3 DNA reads TGTGCCAGCAGCTTAGCTGGGACGCCGGGCTACAATGAGCAGTTCTTC. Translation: CASSLAGTPGYNEQFF.

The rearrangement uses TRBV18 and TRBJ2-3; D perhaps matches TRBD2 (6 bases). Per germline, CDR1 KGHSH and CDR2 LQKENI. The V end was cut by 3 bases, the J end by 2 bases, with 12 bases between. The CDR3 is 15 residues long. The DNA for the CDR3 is TGTGCCAGCTCACCTACTAGCCTGATCACAGATACGCAGTATTTT. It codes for CASSPTSLITDTQYF. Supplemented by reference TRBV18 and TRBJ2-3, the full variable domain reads NAGVMQNPRHLVRRRGQEARLRCSPMKGHSHVYWYRQLPEEGLKFMVYLQKENIIDESGMPKERFSAEFPKEGPSILRIQQVVRGDSAAYFCASSPTSLITDTQYFGPGTRLTVL.

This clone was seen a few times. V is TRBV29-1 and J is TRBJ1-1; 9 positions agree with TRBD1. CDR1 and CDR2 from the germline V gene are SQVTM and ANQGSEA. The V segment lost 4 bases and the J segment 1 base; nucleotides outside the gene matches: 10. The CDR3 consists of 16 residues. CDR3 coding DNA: TGCAGCGTTGGAAGAACAGGGGGCTCGAAGAACACTGAAGCTTTCTTT. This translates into CSVGRTGGSKNTEAFF.

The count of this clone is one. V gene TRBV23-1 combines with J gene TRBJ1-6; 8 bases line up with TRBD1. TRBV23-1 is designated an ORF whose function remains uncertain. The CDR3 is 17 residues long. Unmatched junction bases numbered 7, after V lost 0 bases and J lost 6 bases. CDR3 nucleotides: TGCGCCAGCAGTCAATCGGACAGGGCCTTTGGTAATTCACCCCTCCACTTT. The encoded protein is CASSQSDRAFGNSPLHF.

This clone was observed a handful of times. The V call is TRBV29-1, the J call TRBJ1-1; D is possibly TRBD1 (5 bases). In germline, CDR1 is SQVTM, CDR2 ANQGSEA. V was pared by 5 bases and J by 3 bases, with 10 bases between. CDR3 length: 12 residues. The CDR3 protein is CSVQGPDTEAFF. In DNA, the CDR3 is TGCAGCGTTCAGGGTCCCGACACTGAAGCTTTCTTT.

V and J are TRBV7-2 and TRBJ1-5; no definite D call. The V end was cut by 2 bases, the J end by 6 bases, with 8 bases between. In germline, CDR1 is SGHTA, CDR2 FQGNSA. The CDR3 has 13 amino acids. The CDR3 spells CASSLSVGQPQHF. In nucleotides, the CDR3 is TGTGCCAGCAGCTTATCCGTCGGTCAGCCCCAGCATTTT.

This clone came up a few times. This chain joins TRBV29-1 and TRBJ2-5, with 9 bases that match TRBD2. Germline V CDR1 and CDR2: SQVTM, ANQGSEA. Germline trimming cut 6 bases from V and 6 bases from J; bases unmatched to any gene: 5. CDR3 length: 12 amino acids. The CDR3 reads CSVRAGGQTQYF. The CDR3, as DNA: TGCAGCGTGAGAGCGGGGGGTCAGACCCAGTACTTC.

CDR3 region: CASSQVEGLYYGYTF. CDR3 nucleotide sequence: TGCGCCAGCAGCCAAGTAGAGGGGCTCTACTATGGCTACACCTTC. The rearrangement uses TRBV4-3 and TRBJ1-2, with D maybe TRBD1 (5 bases). Germline V lookup: CDR1 LGHNA, CDR2 YSLEER. With 1 base removed from V and 3 bases from J, the gap between germline ends came to 12 bases. This CDR3 spans 15 amino acids.

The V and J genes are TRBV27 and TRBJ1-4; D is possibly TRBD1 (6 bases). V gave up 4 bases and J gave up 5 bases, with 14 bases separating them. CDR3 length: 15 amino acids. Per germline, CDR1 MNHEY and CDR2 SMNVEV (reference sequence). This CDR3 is CASSSLRGPNEKLFF. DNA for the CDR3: TGTGCCAGCAGTTCACTCAGGGGTCCGAATGAAAAACTGTTTTTT.

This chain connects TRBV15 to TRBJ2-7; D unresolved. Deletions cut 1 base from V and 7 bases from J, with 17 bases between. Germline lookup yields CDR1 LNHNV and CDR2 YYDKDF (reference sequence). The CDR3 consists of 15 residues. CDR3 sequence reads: CATSRVGNYPMEQYF. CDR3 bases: TGTGCCACCAGCAGAGTGGGGAACTACCCAATGGAGCAGTACTTC. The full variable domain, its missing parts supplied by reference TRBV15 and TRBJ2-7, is DAMVIQNPRYQVTQFGKPVTLSCSQTLNHNVMYWYQQKSSQAPKLLFHYYDKDFNNEADTPDNFQSRRPNTSFCFLDIRSPGLGDTAMYLCATSRVGNYPMEQYFGPGTRLTVT.

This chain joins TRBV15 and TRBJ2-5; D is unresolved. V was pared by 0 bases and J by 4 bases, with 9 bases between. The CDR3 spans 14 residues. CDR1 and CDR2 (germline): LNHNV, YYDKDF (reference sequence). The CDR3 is CATSRDTAGETQYF. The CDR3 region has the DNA TGTGCCACCAGCAGAGATACGGCAGGAGAGACCCAGTACTTC.

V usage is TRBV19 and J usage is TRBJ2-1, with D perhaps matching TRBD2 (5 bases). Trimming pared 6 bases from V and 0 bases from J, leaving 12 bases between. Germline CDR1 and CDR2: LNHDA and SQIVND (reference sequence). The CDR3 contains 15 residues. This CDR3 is CASRRVGSSYNEQFF. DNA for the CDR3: TGTGCCAGTAGACGCGTAGGGAGCTCCTACAATGAGCAGTTCTTC. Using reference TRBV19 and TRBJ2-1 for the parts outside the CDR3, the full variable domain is DGGITQSPKYLFRKEGQNVTLSCEQNLNHDAMYWYRQDPGQGLRLIYYSQIVNDFQKGDIAEGYSVSREKKESFPLTVTSAQKNPTAFYLCASRRVGSSYNEQFFGPGTRLTVL.